What follows are 30 T cell receptor beta chains derived from one specimen sequenced in a study of blood T cell repertoires in COVID-19. Measured with immunoSEQ multiplex PCR; TCRdb has only the in-frame clones, and not every one. The table shows roughly 190,000 clones, with over 75% occurring only once. Sequencing was carried out using peripheral blood. The receptors originated from a woman between 40 and 50 years old who had recovered from COVID-19.

This clone came up once. This chain links TRBV24-1 with TRBJ1-5; TRBD1 might be the D (6 bases). V was pared by 5 bases and J by 4 bases, with 14 bases between. CDR1 and CDR2 (germline): KGHDR, SFDVKD. The CDR3 sequence is 15 residues long. CDR3 DNA: TGTGCCACCAGTGCGCCCGGACAGAGTAATCAGCCCCAGCATTTT. It specifies CATSAPGQSNQPQHF.

The chain joins TRBV7-6 to TRBJ2-3; 8 positions agree with TRBD2. CDR1 is SGHVS, CDR2 FNYEAQ, per germline. J lost 5 bases, V lost 1 base, and 8 bases had no gene match. CDR3 length equals 16 residues. The CDR3 DNA reads as TGTGCCAGCAGCTTAGGGAGTACGGGAGGGAGAGATACGCAGTATTTT. This encodes CASSLGSTGGRDTQYF. Looking up the rest from reference TRBV7-6 and TRBJ2-3 gives the full variable domain: GAGVSQSPRYKVTKRGQDVALRCDPISGHVSLYWYRQALGQGPEFLTYFNYEAQQDKSGLPNDRFSAERPEGSISTLTIQRTEQRDSAMYRCASSLGSTGGRDTQYFGPGTRLTVL.

V and J are TRBV5-1 and TRBJ1-1; D gene ambiguous. Trimming pared 3 bases from V and 11 bases from J, leaving 17 bases between. Looked up from germline, CDR1 is SGHRS and CDR2 is YFSETQ. This CDR3 has 13 residues. CDR3: CASSSEPTERAFF. CDR3 sequence (DNA): TGCGCCAGCAGCTCCGAGCCTACAGAACGGGCTTTCTTT.

The chain is built from TRBV24-1 and TRBJ2-5; the D gene is possibly TRBD2 (7 bases). The CDR3 loop spans 13 amino acids. Trimming removed 9 bases from V and 5 bases from J, with 15 bases in between. Germline V gives CDR1 KGHDR, CDR2 SFDVKD. CDR3 nucleotide sequence: TGTGCCACCGAGGGGGGGGGAGGGGAGACCCAGTACTTC. Protein sequence: CATEGGGGETQYF.

The genes are TRBV27 and TRBJ2-5, with D unclear. The CDR3 is 11 residues long. The germline gives CDR1 MNHEY, CDR2 SMNVEV (reference sequence). V lost 5 bases, J lost 5 bases, and 6 bases lay in between. Here the CDR3 reads CASSTGETQYF. The CDR3 bases are TGTGCCAGCAGTACCGGGGAGACCCAGTACTTC.

This clone came up once. The rearrangement links TRBV25-1 to TRBJ1-1; D gene uncertain. There are 13 residues in the CDR3. The V gene lost 10 bases and the J gene lost 2 bases, with 14 bases spanning the gap. Germline values: CDR1 MGHDK, CDR2 SYGVNS. CDR3 region: CATRPAGNTEAFF. CDR3 nucleotides: TGTGCCACCAGACCAGCGGGAAACACTGAAGCTTTCTTT.

The chain joins TRBV25-1 to TRBJ2-2, with D possibly being TRBD1 (6 bases). Trimming pared 7 bases from V and 6 bases from J, leaving 9 bases between. Germline lookup yields CDR1 MGHDK and CDR2 SYGVNS. The length of the CDR3 is 12 residues. Written as DNA, the CDR3 is TGTGCCAGCAACAGGGAGTCCGGGGAGCTGTTTTTT. Amino acids: CASNRESGELFF.

This clone has a handful of counts. This sequence joins TRBV18 and TRBJ2-1, with 11 bases aligning to TRBD2. Germline trimming cut 2 bases from V and 4 bases from J; bases unmatched to any gene: 10. Germline assignment: CDR1 KGHSH and CDR2 LQKENI. CDR3 size: 18 residues. The CDR3 loop reads CASSPSSGTSGNYNEQFF. The CDR3 bases are TGTGCCAGCTCACCATCCTCCGGGACTAGCGGAAATTACAATGAGCAGTTCTTC.

This sequence joins TRBV13 and TRBJ2-3; TRBD2 is a possible D gene (5 bases). Germline CDR1 and CDR2: PRHDT and FYEKMQ (reference sequence). The CDR3 is 15 amino acids. V lost 2 bases to trimming and J lost 4 bases, with 13 bases between them. In nucleotides, the CDR3 is TGTGCCAGCAGCTTACGAGGAGGACGGTCAGATACGCAGTATTTT. Translating it yields CASSLRGGRSDTQYF.

In its sample, this clone was seen once. The V and J genes are TRBV19 and TRBJ1-4; a possible D gene is TRBD1 (5 bases). The CDR3 sequence is 14 residues long. Trimming stripped 3 bases from V and 6 bases from J, with 11 bases between. From germline, CDR1 is LNHDA and CDR2 SQIVND (reference sequence). CDR3 bases: TGTGCCAGTAGTATGTTAAGGGGTGATGAAAAACTGTTTTTT. The encoded protein is CASSMLRGDEKLFF.

The rearrangement links TRBV28 to TRBJ1-1, with D possibly matching TRBD1 (6 bases). Germline-derived CDR1 and CDR2 are MDHEN and SYDVKM. Trimming left V 6 bases short and J 5 bases short, with 19 bases between. The CDR3 sequence is 15 residues long. The CDR3 protein is CASSPTGRTKTEAFF. In DNA, the CDR3 is TGTGCCAGCAGCCCCACAGGGCGGACAAAAACTGAAGCTTTCTTT.

There are a few counts of this clone. The chain recombines TRBV25-1 with TRBJ2-7; TRBD1 is a possible D gene (5 bases). Trimming removed 1 base from V and 3 bases from J, with 13 bases in between. This CDR3 is built from 15 residues. CDR1 and CDR2 from the germline V gene are MGHDK and SYGVNS. CDR3 loop: CASSELGTGDYEQYF. The CDR3, as DNA: TGTGCCAGCAGTGAATTAGGTACAGGAGACTACGAGCAGTACTTC.

The CDR3 nucleotides are TGTGCCTGGAGAGACCAAGGAGTTAGCTACGAGCAGTACTTC. It encodes CAWRDQGVSYEQYF. The chain joins TRBV30 to TRBJ2-7; D not resolved. V was pared by 3 bases and J by 3 bases, with 15 bases between. CDR1 GTSNPN and CDR2 SVGIG come from the germline V gene (reference sequence). The CDR3 covers 14 residues.

The rearrangement uses TRBV11-2 and TRBJ1-6, with a weak D call TRBD1 (5 bases). Germline CDR1 is SGHAT and CDR2 is FQNNGV. Trimming removed 5 bases from V and 0 bases from J, with 14 bases in between. The CDR3 spans 17 residues. The CDR3 region has the DNA TGTGCCAGCAGCCGGTGGGGCCAGAGCTCCTATAATTCACCCCTCCACTTT. It yields the protein CASSRWGQSSYNSPLHF. The entire variable domain, with the rest obtained from reference TRBV11-2 and TRBJ1-6, is as follows: EAGVAQSPRYKIIEKRQSVAFWCNPISGHATLYWYQQILGQGPKLLIQFQNNGVVDDSQLPKDRFSAERLKGVDSTLKIQPAKLEDSAVYLCASSRWGQSSYNSPLHFGNGTRLTVT.

This clone was seen a single time. The chain links TRBV4-2 to TRBJ2-7; D is ambiguous. The CDR3 covers 11 residues. Trimming removed 3 bases at V and 5 bases at J, with 5 bases between. Germline CDR1 and CDR2: LGHNA and YNFKEQ. The CDR3 DNA sequence: TGTGCCAGCAGCCACCGTGACGAGCAGTACTTC. Its translation is CASSHRDEQYF.

This chain connects TRBV4-3 to TRBJ2-7; D remains unclear. There are 13 residues in the CDR3. Germline lookup yields CDR1 LGHNA and CDR2 YSLEER. V lost 0 bases and J 4 bases, leaving 7 bases between the germline ends. This chain's CDR3 is CASSQDVAYEQYF. The CDR3, as DNA: TGCGCCAGCAGCCAAGACGTGGCTTACGAGCAGTACTTC.

The chain recombines TRBV19 with TRBJ2-2, with 10 nucleotides matching TRBD2. The ends lost 2 bases at V and 1 base at J; junction bases unmatched: 4. Germline V CDR1 and CDR2: LNHDA, SQIVND (reference sequence). This CDR3 contains 17 residues. The DNA for the CDR3 is TGTGCCAGTAGTATAAATTTAGCGGGAGGGAACACCGGGGAGCTGTTTTTT. The encoded protein is CASSINLAGGNTGELFF.

J is TRBJ2-4 and V is TRBV18; unclear D gene. The CDR3 runs to 14 residues. The ends were cut back, 8 bases at V and 0 bases at J, with 11 bases in the middle. Germline CDR1 is KGHSH and CDR2 is LQKENI. CDR3: CASGFGIAKNIQYF. The CDR3 DNA reads as TGTGCCAGCGGTTTCGGTATAGCCAAAAACATTCAGTACTTC.

This clone showed up just a few times. This chain uses TRBV20-1 with TRBJ2-2, with D maybe TRBD2 (5 bases). The CDR3 is made up of 14 amino acids. Germline V gives CDR1 DFQATT, CDR2 SNEGSKA (reference sequence). Trimming took off 3 bases at V and 0 bases at J, with 8 bases between the two ends. CDR3 DNA: TGCAGTGCTAGTGACGGGGCGAACACCGGGGAGCTGTTTTTT. It translates to CSASDGANTGELFF.

The chain recombines TRBV5-1 with TRBJ1-1; D is unresolved. The CDR3 has 11 amino acids. From germline, CDR1 is SGHRS and CDR2 YFSETQ. V was cut by 2 bases and J by 6 bases, with 5 bases left in between. The DNA of the CDR3 is TGCGCCAGCAGCTTCGGGGCTGAAGCTTTCTTT. As protein: CASSFGAEAFF.

The rearrangement joins TRBV7-9 to TRBJ2-3; D is perhaps TRBD2 (5 bases). The CDR3 spans 14 residues. Germline V gene sequence: CDR1 SEHNR, CDR2 FQNEAQ (reference sequence). Trimming removed 2 bases from V and 5 bases from J, with 11 bases in between. The CDR3, as DNA: TGTGCCAGCAGCTTACTGGGAGATGGAGATACGCAGTATTTT. Translated: CASSLLGDGDTQYF.

Here the CDR3 reads CASSLRTGGRYDEQFF. Here the CDR3 DNA reads TGTGCCAGCAGTCTCCGGACTGGCGGGAGATACGATGAGCAGTTCTTC. V and J are TRBV7-9 and TRBJ2-1; 7 bases fit TRBD2. V lost 6 bases to trimming and J lost 8 bases; unmatched junction nucleotides: 16. The CDR3 contains 16 residues. Germline V gene data show CDR1 as SEHNR and CDR2 as FQNEAQ (reference sequence). The entire variable domain, with the rest obtained from reference TRBV7-9 and TRBJ2-1, is as follows: DTGVSQNPRHKITKRGQNVTFRCDPISEHNRLYWYRQTLGQGPEFLTYFQNEAQLEKSRLLSDRFSAERPKGSFSTLEIQRTEQGDSAMYLCASSLRTGGRYDEQFFGPGTRLTVL.

The V and J genes are TRBV6-6 and TRBJ2-1, with D unclear. V was shortened by 11 bases and J by 2 bases, with 22 bases between the two germline ends. Looked up from germline, CDR1 is MNHNY and CDR2 is SVGAGI (reference sequence). This CDR3 spans 16 amino acids. The CDR3 spells CASKHREQLAYNEQFF. The CDR3 coding sequence is TGTGCCTCCAAACACAGAGAGCAGTTGGCCTACAATGAGCAGTTCTTC.

This rearrangement joins TRBV3-1 (or the pseudogene TRBV3-2) to TRBJ1-3, with 9 bases fitting TRBD1. This CDR3 spans 15 amino acids. Per germline, CDR1 LGHDT and CDR2 YNNKEL (reference sequence). V gave up 4 bases and J gave up 3 bases; unmatched junction bases: 4. Written as DNA, the CDR3 is TGTGCCAGCAGCCCACGGACAGGGGTTGGAAACACCATATATTTT. Translated, it gives CASSPRTGVGNTIYF.

This chain links TRBV6-5 with TRBJ2-2, with D maybe TRBD1 (5 bases). CDR1 and CDR2 from the germline V gene are MNHEY and SVGAGI. This CDR3 contains 14 residues. The ends were cut back, 8 bases at V and 1 base at J, with 11 bases in the middle. CDR3 DNA: TGTGCCAGCGGCTCGACAGTGAACACCGGGGAGCTGTTTTTT. Residues: CASGSTVNTGELFF.

This chain joins TRBV6-2 or TRBV6-3 and TRBJ2-5, with TRBD2 matching 9 bases. Looked up from germline, CDR1 is MNHEY and CDR2 is SVGEGT. The CDR3 sequence is 15 residues long. V lost 0 bases and J lost 7; bases outside the gene matches: 6. The CDR3 protein is CASSYSLAGGGTQYF. The CDR3 coding sequence is TGTGCCAGCAGTTACTCCCTGGCGGGAGGGGGGACCCAGTACTTC.

This chain uses TRBV6-2 or TRBV6-3 with TRBJ2-3; 10 nucleotides match TRBD2. The germline V gene has CDR1 MNHEY and CDR2 SVGEGT. The length of the CDR3 is 17 residues. Trimming removed 2 bases from V and 3 bases from J; junction bases left unmatched: 8. DNA of the CDR3: TGTGCCAGCAGTTACGTGAGCGGGAGGGCTATTACAGATACGCAGTATTTT. Amino acids: CASSYVSGRAITDTQYF.

The chain employs TRBV18 and TRBJ2-7; D is possibly TRBD1 (5 bases). The CDR3 runs 13 residues. Deletions cut 3 bases from V and 7 bases from J, with 13 bases between. CDR1 KGHSH and CDR2 LQKENI come from the germline V gene. The CDR3 bases are TGTGCCAGCTCACCGACAGCCCAGGGTGAGCAGTACTTC. Translating gives CASSPTAQGEQYF.

The chain recombines TRBV5-1 with TRBJ2-2, with 8 bases aligning to TRBD1. V gave up 3 bases and J gave up 0 bases; unmatched junction bases: 16. The CDR3 is 20 residues long. CDR1 and CDR2 from the germline V gene are SGHRS and YFSETQ. The CDR3 sequence: CASSSTLLNRDRTNTGELFF. Written as DNA, the CDR3 is TGCGCCAGCAGCTCCACACTCTTAAACCGGGACAGGACGAACACCGGGGAGCTGTTTTTT.

The J gene is TRBJ2-7, the V gene TRBV5-6; TRBD2 is a possible D gene (5 bases). Germline lookup yields CDR1 SGHDT and CDR2 YYEEEE. Trimming cost V 0 bases and J 5 bases, with 15 bases left between them. This CDR3 is built from 15 residues. The CDR3 protein is CASSLDRSLRDEQYF. CDR3 sequence (DNA): TGTGCCAGCAGCTTGGACCGATCTTTGAGGGACGAGCAGTACTTC.